The 15 T cell receptor beta chains below all came from one sample that was sequenced in a study of response to subunit inactivated influenza vaccine. A single record per CDR3 protein comes from TCRdb applying MiXCR to the RT-PCR reads. The sample includes around 570,000 distinct CDR3 sequences, roughly 8.2% of them seen just once. Here the sequenced sample was PBMCs from blood, taken around 25 months after vaccination. These receptor sequences come from a man between 50 and 69 years old who received an inactivated influenza vaccine.

The rearrangement uses TRBV11-2 and TRBJ1-4; D is uncertain. Germline V gene lookup returns CDR1 SGHAT and CDR2 FQNNGV. This CDR3 is built from 12 residues. V was cut by 5 bases and J by 8 bases, with 9 bases left in between. DNA of the CDR3: TGTGCCAGCAGCCCTCAGCGGGAAAAACTGTTTTTT. Protein: CASSPQREKLFF.

This clonotype has a handful of counts. Given a much more abundant clone one base away, this may be a read error. The chain recombines TRBV5-1 with TRBJ2-3; D uncertain. The CDR3 covers 14 residues. Germline CDR1 is SGHRS and CDR2 is YFSETQ. The CDR3 region is CAGSLASGTDTQYF. The CDR3 DNA reads TGCGCCGGCAGCTTGGCCAGCGGCACAGATACGCAGTATTTT.

This clonotype has more than one count but fewer than ten. This chain links TRBV5-1 with TRBJ1-6, with a possible D match to TRBD1 (6 bases). Trimming stripped 4 bases from V and 7 bases from J, with 15 bases between. Germline V CDR1 and CDR2: SGHRS, YFSETQ. CDR3 length: 15 residues. The CDR3 sequence is CASSLSDRRNSPLHF. The CDR3 DNA sequence: TGCGCCAGCAGCCTTAGTGACAGGCGAAATTCACCCCTCCACTTT.

The rearrangement joins TRBV6-2 or TRBV6-3 to TRBJ1-5; D unresolved. Per germline, CDR1 MNHEY and CDR2 SVGEGT. The CDR3 is 13 residues long. Trimming removed 4 bases at V and 3 bases at J, with 7 bases between. CDR3 amino acids: CASSSSINQPQHF. In DNA form, the CDR3 reads TGTGCCAGCAGTTCTTCCATCAATCAGCCCCAGCATTTT.

The table lists this clonotype with a few counts. The chain is built from TRBV10-3 and TRBJ2-2, with D unresolved. The CDR3 has 14 residues. The germline V gene has CDR1 ENHRY and CDR2 SYGVKD. The germline V and J ends were trimmed by 4 bases and 2 bases, with 8 bases remaining between them. The CDR3 spells CAISAELNTGELFF. The CDR3 nucleotides read TGTGCCATCAGTGCCGAGCTTAACACCGGGGAGCTGTTTTTT.

The J gene is TRBJ2-7, the V gene TRBV10-2; D not certain. Trimming took 4 bases from V and 1 from J, leaving 8 bases between them. Germline assignment: CDR1 WSHSY and CDR2 SAAADI. The CDR3 runs 13 residues. CDR3 in DNA: TGCGCCAGCAGTGCTGCTTTATCCTACGAGCAGTACTTC. Residues: CASSAALSYEQYF.

V usage is TRBV27 and J usage is TRBJ2-4, with a possible D match to TRBD1 (6 bases). Deletions cut 0 bases from V and 8 bases from J, with 8 bases between. Germline V gene sequence: CDR1 MNHEY, CDR2 SMNVEV (reference sequence). This CDR3 contains 13 residues. The CDR3 loop is CASSLSQGHIQYF. The DNA for the CDR3 is TGTGCCAGCAGTTTATCACAGGGACACATTCAGTACTTC.

This clonotype occurred a few times. This chain connects TRBV11-2 to TRBJ2-1; D may be TRBD2 (6 bases). In germline, CDR1 is SGHAT, CDR2 FQNNGV. The CDR3 has 15 residues. Trimming removed 3 bases at V and 4 bases at J, with 13 bases between. The chain's CDR3 is CASSLPGRNYNEQFF. CDR3 DNA: TGTGCCAGCAGCTTGCCGGGGAGGAATTACAATGAGCAGTTCTTC.

This clonotype was detected a few times. The limits of the CDR3 on the DNA are not certain, so only TCRdb's listed CDR3 is given. The V gene is TRBV10-3, the J gene TRBJ1-2; the table's D call, TRBD1, has no DNA check behind it. The CDR3 is 15 residues long, ends included. Germline V lookup: CDR1 ENHRY, CDR2 SYGVKD. This CDR3 is CAISSSGQGNYGYTF.

V usage is TRBV30 and J usage is TRBJ1-2; D perhaps matches TRBD1 (5 bases). The CDR3 is made up of 13 amino acids. The germline V gene has CDR1 GTSNPN and CDR2 SVGIG (reference sequence). Trimming took 2 bases from V and 4 from J, leaving 11 bases between them. The CDR3, as DNA: TGTGCCTGGAGTTTCGGGACGGTCTATGGCTACACCTTC. The encoded protein is CAWSFGTVYGYTF.

This clonotype was detected many times. The chain combines TRBV7-2 with TRBJ2-5; TRBD2 might be the D (5 bases). Per germline, CDR1 SGHTA and CDR2 FQGNSA. The V gene lost 5 bases and the J gene lost 3 bases, with 13 bases spanning the gap. This CDR3 comprises 14 residues. The CDR3 protein is CASSTQAGKETQYF. The CDR3 coding sequence is TGTGCCAGCAGCACACAAGCCGGGAAAGAGACCCAGTACTTC.

This clonotype was recorded at least ten times. This chain uses TRBV11-1 with TRBJ2-7, with D tentatively TRBD1 or TRBD2 (5 bases each). Germline V gene data show CDR1 as SGHAT and CDR2 as FQDESV (reference sequence). This CDR3 comprises 21 residues. The V and J ends lost 2 bases and 3 bases respectively, with 32 bases between them. This chain's CDR3 is CASSLTAGAQDILPLIYEQYF. The CDR3 nucleotides are TGTGCCAGCAGCTTAACCGCCGGGGCGCAGGACATATTGCCCCTTATCTACGAGCAGTACTTC.

This chain uses TRBV25-1 with TRBJ2-7; perhaps TRBD2 as D (5 bases). Trimming took 7 bases from V and 3 from J, leaving 16 bases between them. This CDR3 is 14 amino acids long. Germline values: CDR1 MGHDK, CDR2 SYGVNS. CDR3 loop: CASMPDSRNYEQYF. For the CDR3, the DNA is TGTGCCAGCATGCCGGACTCTCGAAACTACGAGCAGTACTTC.

This clonotype was seen more than once but under ten times. The chain couples TRBV4-1 to TRBJ1-2; 8 bases line up with TRBD1. The V segment lost 3 bases and the J segment 3 bases; nucleotides outside the gene matches: 15. The CDR3 has 18 residues. Per germline, CDR1 MGHRA and CDR2 YSYEKL. CDR3 nucleotides: TGCGCCAGCAGCCACTCGATAAAGGGACAGGAGGTCTACTATGGCTACACCTTC. This translates into CASSHSIKGQEVYYGYTF.

This clonotype was seen a few times. The V gene is TRBV6-1, the J gene TRBJ1-2, with D possibly TRBD1 on 6 matching bases. Germline V lookup: CDR1 MNHNS, CDR2 SASEGT. Trimming removed 2 bases from V and 4 bases from J, with 8 bases in between. This CDR3 spans 13 amino acids. The DNA of the CDR3 is TGTGCCAGCAGTGAAAAGGGGGGCTATGGCTACACCTTC. Translated, it gives CASSEKGGYGYTF.